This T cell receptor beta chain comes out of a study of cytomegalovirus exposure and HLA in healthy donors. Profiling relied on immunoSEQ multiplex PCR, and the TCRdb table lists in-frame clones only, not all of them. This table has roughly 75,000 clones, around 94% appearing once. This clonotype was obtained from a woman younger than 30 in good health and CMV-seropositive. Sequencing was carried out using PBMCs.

The CDR3 is CASRTGKNTGELFF. The CDR3 nucleotides are TGTGCCAGCAGGACAGGGAAAAATACCGGGGAGCTGTTTTTT. This chain links TRBV2 with TRBJ2-2, with 7 nucleotides matching TRBD1. This CDR3 contains 14 residues. Germline V gives CDR1 SNHLY, CDR2 FYNNEI. Unmatched junction bases numbered 6, after V lost 6 bases and J lost 5 bases.